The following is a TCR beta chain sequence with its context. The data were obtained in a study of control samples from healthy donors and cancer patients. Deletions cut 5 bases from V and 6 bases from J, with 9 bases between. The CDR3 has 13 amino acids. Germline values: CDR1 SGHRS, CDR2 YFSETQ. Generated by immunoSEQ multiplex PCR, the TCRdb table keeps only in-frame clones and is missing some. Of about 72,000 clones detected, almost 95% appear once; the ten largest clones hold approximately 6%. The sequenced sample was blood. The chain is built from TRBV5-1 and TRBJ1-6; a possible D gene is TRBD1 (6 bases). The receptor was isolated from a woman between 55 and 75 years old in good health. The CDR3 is CASSSGVNSPLHF. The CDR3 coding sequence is TGCGCCAGCAGTTCAGGGGTTAATTCACCCCTCCACTTT.